These T cell receptor beta chains were read from a single sample in a study of CD8 T cells in Susac syndrome. From the immunoSEQ multiplex PCR reads, TCRdb called clonotypes with MiXCR, one entry per CDR3 protein. The repertoire consists of around 190,000 distinct CDR3 sequences, with roughly 92% occurring once and the leading ten covering 0.095% to 0.12%. Sequenced material: CD4+ T cells from PBMCs. All receptors come from a human donor in good health. Both conserved end residues are part of each CDR3. The order of the fields is J gene, V gene, CDR3 protein.

TRBJ2-7	TRBV12-3/TRBV12-4	CASSLGIGTYEQYF
TRBJ1-2	TRBV7-2	CASTDRAYGYTF
TRBJ2-1	TRBV29-1	CSVSSGEQFF
TRBJ2-7	TRBV15	CATSRVGKPPRHEQYF
TRBJ1-6	TRBV5-8	CASSFRSYNSPLHF
TRBJ2-1	TRBV20-1	CSAARTSSEQFF
TRBJ2-3	TRBV19	CATRERGSTDTQYF
TRBJ2-1	TRBV29-1	CSADRVNEQFF
TRBJ2-2	TRBV2	CASSDTLASTGELFF
TRBJ1-1	TRBV10-3	CAISESPDTDTEAFF
TRBJ2-1	TRBV7-9	CASSLAGDNEQFF
TRBJ2-1	TRBV7-9	CASRDNNNEQFF
TRBJ1-5	TRBV7-9	CASSLASSNQPQHF
TRBJ2-3	TRBV7-2	CASSPWGAHTSTDTQYF
TRBJ2-3	TRBV7-9	CASSFEGRTDTQYF
TRBJ2-3	TRBV7-2	CASSLGTHTDTQYF
TRBJ1-1	TRBV12-3/TRBV12-4	CASSLWGSEAFF
TRBJ1-6	TRBV6-4	CASSDSTLGNSPLHF
TRBJ2-3	TRBV7-2	CASSLRGAGTDTQYF
TRBJ2-2	TRBV30	CAWGFRELFF
TRBJ2-6	TRBV3-1	CASSQAGGLGANVLTF
TRBJ1-5	TRBV2	CASSQTGGYQPQHF
TRBJ2-1	TRBV19	CASSMTSWGTGNEQFF
TRBJ2-5	TRBV7-2	CASSLWSGYQETQYF
TRBJ2-2	TRBV7-8	CASSRDGGLDTGELFF
TRBJ2-2	TRBV9	CASSMDPSEGTGELFF
TRBJ1-1	TRBV6-6	CASSQGQVRNTEAFF
TRBJ1-6	TRBV13	CASRADRDTPLHF
TRBJ2-1	TRBV12-3/TRBV12-4	CATQLGTGVYNEQFF
TRBJ2-1	TRBV18	CASSPPSWRAYYNEQFF
TRBJ1-5	TRBV20-1	CSAGVQLDQPQHF
TRBJ1-1	TRBV12-3/TRBV12-4	CASSFQPNTEAFF
TRBJ1-1	TRBV2	CASRRSLRGNTEAFF
TRBJ2-2	TRBV6-1	CATGTSSGTGELFF
TRBJ1-1	TRBV30	CAWSVSRATEAFF
TRBJ2-1	TRBV10-3	CAISESKASGGGEQFF
TRBJ2-1	TRBV29-1	CSAGGGEQFF
TRBJ2-1	TRBV5-1	CASSLEAGAYNEQFF
TRBJ1-4	TRBV20-1	CSAREGGKLFF
TRBJ2-3	TRBV6-5	CATGPNTDTQYF
TRBJ1-1	TRBV11-1	CASSELGGPTEAFF
TRBJ1-4	TRBV5-6	CASSFRSLDEKLFF
TRBJ1-2	TRBV30	CAWSVQGRNYGYTF
TRBJ1-2	TRBV13	CASSFSVRANYGYTF
TRBJ2-3	TRBV3-1	CASSQGPSGGSYATQYF
TRBJ2-1	TRBV7-9	CASSLGQVAYNEQFF
TRBJ1-5	TRBV4-2	CASSQEGQDFGPQHF
TRBJ2-7	TRBV30	CAWNPLSRGIGDSYEQYF
TRBJ1-5	TRBV3-1	CASSPGGGSNQPQHF